Listed below are T cell receptor beta chains from one sample, sequenced in a study of T-cell memory formation after mild COVID-19. One entry per CDR3 protein, called by TCRdb with MiXCR from the 5' RACE reads. The sample has 300,000 to 350,000 distinct CDR3 sequences; 13% to 15% are singletons. The sequencing input was PBMCs or a T cell subset sorted from them (not recorded which). The receptors were gathered from a man younger than 35 who had mild COVID-19 (a few samples of this study predate the infection). Cell type and time point are not known. Each CDR3 is given with its conserved first and last residue. The order of the fields is clone size, CDR3 length, V gene, J gene, D gene, CDR3 protein, CDR3 DNA. D genes are given only for firm matches. The size entry is marked missing in some rows and otherwise reads once, few, many or a size class.

>many|16|TRBV3-1|TRBJ2-7|-
CASSQDPPDGHYEQYF
TGTGCCAGCAGCCAAGATCCTCCGGACGGACACTACGAGCAGTACTTC
>many|11|TRBV12-3/TRBV12-4|TRBJ1-1|-
CASSFGTEAFF
TGTGCCAGCAGCTTTGGGACTGAAGCTTTCTTT
>-|12|TRBV12-3/TRBV12-4|TRBJ1-2|-
CASSLGASGYTF
TGTGCCAGCAGTTTGGGGGCAAGTGGCTACACCTTC
>-|13|TRBV24-1|TRBJ2-5|TRBD2
CATSRAGGETQYF
TGTGCCACCAGTCGGGCGGGGGGCGAGACCCAGTACTTC
>-|16|TRBV20-1|TRBJ1-2|TRBD1
CSASAGTAIDLYGYTF
TGCAGTGCTAGCGCCGGGACAGCTATCGATCTCTATGGCTACACCTTC
>-|14|TRBV7-9|TRBJ1-3|-
CAAPGHETGNTIYF
TGTGCGGCGCCGGGACACGAAACGGGAAACACCATATATTTT
>few|13|TRBV5-1|TRBJ2-1|TRBD2
CASRAGGYNEQFF
TGCGCCAGTCGGGCGGGGGGCTACAATGAGCAGTTCTTC
>few|16|TRBV5-1|TRBJ2-2|-
CASSLYPGLDTGELFF
TGCGCCAGCAGCTTGTATCCAGGGCTGGACACCGGGGAGCTGTTTTTT
>-|16|TRBV5-1|TRBJ1-5|TRBD1
CASSLGGQGTNQPQHF
TGCGCCAGCAGCTTGGGGGGACAGGGCACCAATCAGCCCCAGCATTTT
>-|13|TRBV6-5|TRBJ2-7|-
CASSYGQKAEQYF
TGTGCCAGCAGTTACGGACAGAAGGCCGAGCAGTACTTC
>-|15|TRBV7-2|TRBJ2-1|TRBD1
CASSTLTGGIDEQFF
TGTGCCAGCAGCACATTGACAGGGGGCATTGATGAGCAGTTCTTC
>-|14|TRBV7-2|TRBJ2-7|-
CASSLWGVGYEQYF
TGTGCCAGCAGCTTATGGGGGGTCGGCTACGAGCAGTACTTC
>-|16|TRBV7-9|TRBJ2-5|-
CASSPHGGTVLETQYF
TGTGCCAGCAGCCCCCATGGAGGGACAGTCCTGGAGACCCAGTACTTC